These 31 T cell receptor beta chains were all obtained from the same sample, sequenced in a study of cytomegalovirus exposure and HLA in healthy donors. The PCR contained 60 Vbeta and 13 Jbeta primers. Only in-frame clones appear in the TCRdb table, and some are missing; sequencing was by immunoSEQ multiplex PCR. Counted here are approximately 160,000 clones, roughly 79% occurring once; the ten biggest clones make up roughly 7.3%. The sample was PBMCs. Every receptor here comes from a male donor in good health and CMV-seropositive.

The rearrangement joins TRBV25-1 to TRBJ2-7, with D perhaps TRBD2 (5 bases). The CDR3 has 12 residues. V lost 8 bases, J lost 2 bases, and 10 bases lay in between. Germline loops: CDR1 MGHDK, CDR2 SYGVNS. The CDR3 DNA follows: TGTGCCAGCCCCCCCGGGGCCTACGAGCAGTACTTC. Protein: CASPPGAYEQYF.

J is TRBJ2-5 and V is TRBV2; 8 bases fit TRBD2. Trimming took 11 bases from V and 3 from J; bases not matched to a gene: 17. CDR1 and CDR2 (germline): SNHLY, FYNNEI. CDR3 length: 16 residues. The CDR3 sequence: CAAATLAGSLKETQYF. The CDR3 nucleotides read TGTGCCGCCGCGACCTTAGCGGGGAGCTTAAAAGAGACCCAGTACTTC.

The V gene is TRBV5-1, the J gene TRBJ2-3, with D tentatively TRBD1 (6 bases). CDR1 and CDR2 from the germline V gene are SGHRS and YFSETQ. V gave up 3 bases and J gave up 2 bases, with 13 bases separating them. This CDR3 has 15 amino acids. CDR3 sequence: CASSSAGVYTDTQYF. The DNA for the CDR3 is TGCGCCAGCAGCTCTGCAGGGGTGTACACAGATACGCAGTATTTT.

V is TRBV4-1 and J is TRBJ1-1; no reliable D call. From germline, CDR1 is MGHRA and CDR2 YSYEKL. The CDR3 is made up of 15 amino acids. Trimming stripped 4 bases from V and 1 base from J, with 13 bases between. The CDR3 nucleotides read TGCGCCAGCAGCCCTACGGCACAGACGAACACTGAAGCTTTCTTT. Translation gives CASSPTAQTNTEAFF.

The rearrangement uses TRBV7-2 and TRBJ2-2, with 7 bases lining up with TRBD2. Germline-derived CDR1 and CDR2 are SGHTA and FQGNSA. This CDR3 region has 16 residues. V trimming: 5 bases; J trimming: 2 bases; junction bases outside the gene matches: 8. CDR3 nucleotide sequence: TGTGCCAGCAGCAAAGAGGCTAGCGGAAACACCGGGGAGCTGTTTTTT. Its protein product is CASSKEASGNTGELFF.

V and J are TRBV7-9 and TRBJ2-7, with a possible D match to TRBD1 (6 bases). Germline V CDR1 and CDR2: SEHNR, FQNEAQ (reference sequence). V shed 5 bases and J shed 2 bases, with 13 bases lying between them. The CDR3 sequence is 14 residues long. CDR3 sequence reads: CASSARTAPYEQYF. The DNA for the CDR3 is TGTGCCAGCAGCGCGAGGACAGCTCCCTACGAGCAGTACTTC.

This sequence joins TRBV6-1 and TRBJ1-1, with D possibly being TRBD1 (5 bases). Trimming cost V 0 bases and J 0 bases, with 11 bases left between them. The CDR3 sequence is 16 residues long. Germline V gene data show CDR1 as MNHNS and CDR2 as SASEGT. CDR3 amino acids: CASSEAQGALNTEAFF. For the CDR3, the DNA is TGTGCCAGCAGTGAAGCGCAAGGGGCCCTGAACACTGAAGCTTTCTTT.

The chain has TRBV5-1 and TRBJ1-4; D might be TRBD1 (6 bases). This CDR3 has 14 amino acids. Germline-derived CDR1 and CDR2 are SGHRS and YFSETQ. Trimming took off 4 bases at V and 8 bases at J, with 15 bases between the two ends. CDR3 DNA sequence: TGCGCCAGCAGCGCCAGGGAAGGGGGAGAAAAACTGTTTTTT. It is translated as CASSAREGGEKLFF.

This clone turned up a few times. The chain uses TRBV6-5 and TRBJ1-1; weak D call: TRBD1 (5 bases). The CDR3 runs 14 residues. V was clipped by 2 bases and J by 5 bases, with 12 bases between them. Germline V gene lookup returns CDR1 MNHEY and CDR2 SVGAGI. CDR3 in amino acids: CASSYTGGGTEAFF. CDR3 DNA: TGTGCCAGCAGTTACACCGGGGGGGGTACTGAAGCTTTCTTT.

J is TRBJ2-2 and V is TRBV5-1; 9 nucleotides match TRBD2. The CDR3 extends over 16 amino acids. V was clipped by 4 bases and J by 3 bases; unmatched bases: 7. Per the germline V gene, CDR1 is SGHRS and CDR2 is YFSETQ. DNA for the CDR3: TGCGCCAGCAGCCCGAGACTAGCGGACTACACCGGGGAGCTGTTTTTT. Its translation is CASSPRLADYTGELFF.

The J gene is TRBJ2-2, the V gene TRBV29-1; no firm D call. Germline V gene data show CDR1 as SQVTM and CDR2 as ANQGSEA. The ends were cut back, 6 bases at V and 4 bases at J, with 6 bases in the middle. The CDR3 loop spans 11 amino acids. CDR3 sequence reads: CSVEVTGELFF. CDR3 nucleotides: TGCAGCGTAGAGGTCACCGGGGAGCTGTTTTTT.

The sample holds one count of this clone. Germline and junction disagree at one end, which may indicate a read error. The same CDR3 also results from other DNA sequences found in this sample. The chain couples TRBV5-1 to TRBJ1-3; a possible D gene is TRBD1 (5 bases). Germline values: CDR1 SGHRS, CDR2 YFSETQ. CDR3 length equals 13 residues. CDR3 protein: CASSWQGGNTIYF. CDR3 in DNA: TGTGCCAGCAGCTGGCAGGGTGGAAACACCATATATTTT.

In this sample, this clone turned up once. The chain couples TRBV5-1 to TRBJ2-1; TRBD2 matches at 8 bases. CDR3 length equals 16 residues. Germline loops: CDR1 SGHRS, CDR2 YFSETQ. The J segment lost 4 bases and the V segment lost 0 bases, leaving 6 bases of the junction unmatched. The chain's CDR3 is CASSLAGTRRYNEQFF. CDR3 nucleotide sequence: TGCGCCAGCAGCTTGGCCGGGACTAGGAGATACAATGAGCAGTTCTTC.

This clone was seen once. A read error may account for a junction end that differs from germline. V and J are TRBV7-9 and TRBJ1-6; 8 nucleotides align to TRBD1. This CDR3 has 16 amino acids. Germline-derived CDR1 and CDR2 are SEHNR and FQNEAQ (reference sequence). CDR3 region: CSSSLGQGFYNSPLHF. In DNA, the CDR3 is TGTTCCAGCAGCTTAGGACAGGGATTTTATAATTCACCCCTCCACTTT.

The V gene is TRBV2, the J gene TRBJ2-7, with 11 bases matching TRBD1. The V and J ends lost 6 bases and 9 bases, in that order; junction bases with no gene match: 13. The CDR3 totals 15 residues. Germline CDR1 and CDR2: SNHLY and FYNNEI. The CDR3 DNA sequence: TGTGCCAGCAGGACACCGGGACAGGGGGAAGGTGGGCAGTACTTC. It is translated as CASRTPGQGEGGQYF.

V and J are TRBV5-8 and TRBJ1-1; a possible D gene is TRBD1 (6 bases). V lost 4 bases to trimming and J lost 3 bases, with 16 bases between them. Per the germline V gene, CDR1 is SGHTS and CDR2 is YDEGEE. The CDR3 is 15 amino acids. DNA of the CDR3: TGTGCCAGCAGCGCGCAGGGGTCTCCGGACACTGAAGCTTTCTTT. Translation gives CASSAQGSPDTEAFF.

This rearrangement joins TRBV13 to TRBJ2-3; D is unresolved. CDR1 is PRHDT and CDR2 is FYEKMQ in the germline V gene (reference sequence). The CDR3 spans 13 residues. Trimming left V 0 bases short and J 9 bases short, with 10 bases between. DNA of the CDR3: TGTGCCAGCAGCTTAGGCGCCTTCGGGACGCAGTATTTT. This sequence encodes CASSLGAFGTQYF.

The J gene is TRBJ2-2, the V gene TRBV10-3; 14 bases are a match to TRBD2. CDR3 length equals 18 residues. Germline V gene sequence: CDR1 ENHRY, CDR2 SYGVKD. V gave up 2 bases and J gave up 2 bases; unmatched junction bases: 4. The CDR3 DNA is TGTGCCATCAGTGAGCCGGGACTAGCGGGAGTTAACACCGGGGAGCTGTTTTTT. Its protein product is CAISEPGLAGVNTGELFF.

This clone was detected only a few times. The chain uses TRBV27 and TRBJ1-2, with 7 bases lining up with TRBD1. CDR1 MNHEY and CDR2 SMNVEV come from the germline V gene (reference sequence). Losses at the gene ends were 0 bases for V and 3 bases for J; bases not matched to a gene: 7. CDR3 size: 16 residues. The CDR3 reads CASSLSPDRLYYGYTF. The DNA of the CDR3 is TGTGCCAGCAGTTTATCCCCGGACAGGTTATACTATGGCTACACCTTC.

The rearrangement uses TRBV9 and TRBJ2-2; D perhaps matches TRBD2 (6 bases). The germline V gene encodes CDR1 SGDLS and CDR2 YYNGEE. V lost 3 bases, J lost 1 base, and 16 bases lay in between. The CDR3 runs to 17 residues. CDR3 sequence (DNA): TGTGCCAGCAGCGGTCAGGGCGGGGCGGTGAACACCGGGGAGCTGTTTTTT. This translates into CASSGQGGAVNTGELFF.

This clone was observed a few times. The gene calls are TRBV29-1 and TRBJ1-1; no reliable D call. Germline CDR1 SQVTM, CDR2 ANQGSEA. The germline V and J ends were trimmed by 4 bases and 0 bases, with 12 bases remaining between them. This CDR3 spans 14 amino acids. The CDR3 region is CSVVRYGVNTEAFF. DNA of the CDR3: TGCAGCGTTGTCCGGTACGGGGTGAACACTGAAGCTTTCTTT. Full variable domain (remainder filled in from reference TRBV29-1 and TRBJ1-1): SAVISQKPSRDICQRGTSLTIQCQVDSQVTMMFWYRQQPGQSLTLIATANQGSEATYESGFVIDKFPISRPNLTFSTLTVSNMSPEDSSIYLCSVVRYGVNTEAFFGQGTRLTVV.

CDR3 sequence reads: CASSYRGGGNEQFF. CDR3 sequence (DNA): TGTGCCAGCAGTTACCGCGGGGGGGGAAATGAGCAGTTCTTC. The chain couples TRBV6-5 to TRBJ2-1, with 9 bases that match TRBD2. Germline values: CDR1 MNHEY, CDR2 SVGAGI. Losses at the gene ends were 2 bases for V and 7 bases for J; bases not matched to a gene: 3. The CDR3 has 14 residues.

CDR3 amino acids: CASSLERTGNSPLHF. The DNA for the CDR3 is TGTGCCAGCAGCCTAGAAAGGACAGGGAATTCACCCCTCCACTTT. The chain is built from TRBV7-9 and TRBJ1-6; 8 bases match TRBD1. Germline V lookup: CDR1 SEHNR, CDR2 FQNEAQ (reference sequence). V dropped 5 bases and J dropped 7; count of bases not matched to a gene: 7. The CDR3 totals 15 residues.

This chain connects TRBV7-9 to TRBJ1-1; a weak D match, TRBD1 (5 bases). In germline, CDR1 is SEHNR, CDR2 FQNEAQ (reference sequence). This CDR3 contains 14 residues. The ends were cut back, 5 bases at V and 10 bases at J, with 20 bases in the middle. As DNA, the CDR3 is TGTGCCAGCAGCCCGGGGCCTAGGGCGGAGGGAGCTTTCTTT. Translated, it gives CASSPGPRAEGAFF.

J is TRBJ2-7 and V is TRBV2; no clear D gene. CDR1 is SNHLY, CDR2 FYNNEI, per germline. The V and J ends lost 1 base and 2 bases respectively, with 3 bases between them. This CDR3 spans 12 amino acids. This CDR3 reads CASSEVTYEQYF. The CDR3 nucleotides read TGTGCCAGCAGTGAAGTAACCTACGAGCAGTACTTC.

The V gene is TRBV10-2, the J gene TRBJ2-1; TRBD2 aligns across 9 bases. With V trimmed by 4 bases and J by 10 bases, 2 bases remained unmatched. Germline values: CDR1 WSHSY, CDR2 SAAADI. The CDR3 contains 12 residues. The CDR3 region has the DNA TGCGCCAGCAGTGCCCTAGCGGGGGAGCAGTTCTTC. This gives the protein CASSALAGEQFF.

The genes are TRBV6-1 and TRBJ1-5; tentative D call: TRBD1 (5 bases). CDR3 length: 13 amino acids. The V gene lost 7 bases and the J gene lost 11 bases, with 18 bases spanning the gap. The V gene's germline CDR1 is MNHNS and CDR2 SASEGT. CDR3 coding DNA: TGTGCCAGCACCCCCCGGACATCATGGGCCCAGCATTTT. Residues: CASTPRTSWAQHF.

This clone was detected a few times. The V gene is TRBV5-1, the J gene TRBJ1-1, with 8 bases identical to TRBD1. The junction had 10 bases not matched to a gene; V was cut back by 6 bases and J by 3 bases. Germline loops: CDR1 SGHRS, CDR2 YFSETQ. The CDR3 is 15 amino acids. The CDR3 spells CASTPTTGGDTEAFF. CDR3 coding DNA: TGCGCCAGCACCCCCACAACAGGGGGAGACACTGAAGCTTTCTTT.

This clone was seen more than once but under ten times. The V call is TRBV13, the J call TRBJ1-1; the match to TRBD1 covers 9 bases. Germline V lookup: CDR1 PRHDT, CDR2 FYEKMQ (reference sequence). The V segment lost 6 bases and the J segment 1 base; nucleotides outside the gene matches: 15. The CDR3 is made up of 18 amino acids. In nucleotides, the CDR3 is TGTGCCAGCAGTCAAGGGCGGACAGGGGTCATTAGGAACACTGAAGCTTTCTTT. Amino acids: CASSQGRTGVIRNTEAFF.

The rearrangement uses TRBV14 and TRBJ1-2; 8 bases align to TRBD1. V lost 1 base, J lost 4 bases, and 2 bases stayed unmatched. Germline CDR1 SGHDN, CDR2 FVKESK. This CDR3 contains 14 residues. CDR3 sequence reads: CASSQVDRGYGYTF. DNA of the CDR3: TGTGCCAGCAGCCAAGTCGACAGGGGCTATGGCTACACCTTC.

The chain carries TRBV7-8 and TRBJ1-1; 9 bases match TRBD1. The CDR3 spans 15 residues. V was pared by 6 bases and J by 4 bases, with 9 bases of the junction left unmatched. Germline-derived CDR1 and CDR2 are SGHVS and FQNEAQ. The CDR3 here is CASREGTGLATEAFF. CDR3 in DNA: TGTGCCAGCAGGGAAGGGACAGGGTTGGCCACTGAAGCTTTCTTT.